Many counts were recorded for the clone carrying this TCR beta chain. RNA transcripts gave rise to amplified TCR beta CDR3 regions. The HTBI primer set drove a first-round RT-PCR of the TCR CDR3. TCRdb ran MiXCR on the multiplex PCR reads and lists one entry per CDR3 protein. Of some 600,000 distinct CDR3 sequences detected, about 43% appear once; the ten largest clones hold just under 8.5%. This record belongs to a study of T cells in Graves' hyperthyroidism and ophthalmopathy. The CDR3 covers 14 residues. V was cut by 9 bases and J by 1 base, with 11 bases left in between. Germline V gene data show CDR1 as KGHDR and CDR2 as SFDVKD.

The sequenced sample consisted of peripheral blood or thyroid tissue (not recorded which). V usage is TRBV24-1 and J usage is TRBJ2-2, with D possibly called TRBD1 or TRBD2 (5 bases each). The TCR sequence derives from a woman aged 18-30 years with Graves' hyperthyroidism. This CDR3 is CATQGRKNTGELFF. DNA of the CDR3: TGTGCCACCCAGGGACGGAAGAACACCGGGGAGCTGTTTTTT.